This T cell receptor (beta chain) was found in a study of T-cell memory formation after mild COVID-19 (dated by TCRdb to the early 2020s). At the level of the whole study: Most TCR sequence clusters were specific to one of the two donors. Two young, previously healthy adult volunteers made up the cohort, one male and one female. In two donors, T-cell clones that expanded and contracted after mild COVID-19 were followed by sequencing TCRalpha and TCRbeta repertoires longitudinally. The study at large found these results: Clones contracting from day 15 to 85 had balanced CD4/CD8 phenotypes, while a second wave expanding from day 15 to 37 was biased towards CD4+. Contracting CD4+ clones appeared mostly in the CM and EM memory subsets, whereas CD8+ clones were enriched in EMRA. SARS-CoV-2 specificity of the second-wave clones peaking on day 37 was not confirmed. Only a couple of mild cases were covered by the study, and larger cohorts that include severe cases with pre-infection samples were considered necessary. Some responding clones were detected in pre-infection memory, which suggested that pre-existing cross-reactive memory T cells had joined the SARS-CoV-2 response.

Data came from an Illumina NovaSeq 6000. TCRalpha and TCRbeta cDNA libraries were constructed by 5'RACE with constant-segment primers, with sample barcodes and unique molecular identifiers being introduced. RNA was extracted from every sample with Trizol reagent. The libraries were amplified in two PCR steps, and the second step added a second sample barcode and Illumina TruSeq adapters. Sequencing of libraries was performed on an Illumina NovaSeq with 2 x 150 bp paired-end reads. On the study's bioinformatics: Demultiplexing of reads and collapsing into UMI-guided consensus sequences were performed with migec v1.2.7. Using mixcr v2.1.11, the UMI consensuses were aligned to TRA and TRB V and J templates and assembled into clonotypes. A clonotype was counted as expanded or contracted only when both edgeR and NoisET called the clonotype significant, with the noise models trained on biological replicates. For edgeR calls, the cutoffs were a false discovery rate-adjusted p below 0.01 and a log2 fold-change threshold of 1. As an exploratory analysis of dynamics, PCA with hierarchical clustering was applied to max-normalized trajectories of the 1000 most abundant clonotypes. The CD4 or CD8 phenotype of responding clones was assigned using the separately sequenced CD4+ and CD8+ repertoires. TCRdb trimmed the raw reads at Q25, called clones with MiXCR and kept productive beta chains. CDR3 protein sequences are deduplicated, and each keeps its most common genes and DNA. TCRdb, not the authors, supplied the V and J calls. The sample table contains hundreds of thousands of distinct CDR3 sequences; only one count was recorded for approximately 19% of them. In total, the top ten clones hold over 20% of the sample.

The junction carries 8 bases between V and J, which are trimmed by 0 bases and 2 bases respectively. CDR1 and CDR2 are drawn from the germline V gene: SGDLS, YYNGEE. CDR3 length: 14 amino acids, cysteine to phenylalanine. Only CDR3 DNA is held: 42 bases, read in frame from base 1. Ficoll-Paque density gradient centrifugation was used to isolate PBMCs. On this clonotype: It lacks a known antigen. No base quality information exists; no much larger clone differs at one position.

Sequenced material: PBMCs or a T cell subset sorted from them (not recorded which). This sequence was found in a man between 18 and 35 years old who had mild COVID-19 (a few samples of this study predate the infection). The sample titles of this study are shuffled in the database, so cell type and time point are left out; the donor was told from shared clones. The chain uses TRBV9 and TRBJ1-1; the best D guess is TRBD1, with 5 bases matching. The DNA sequence is as follows: TGTGCCAGCAGCGTAGAGGGGTTTAACACTGAAGCTTTCTTT. This yields the protein CASSVEGFNTEAFF.